This T cell receptor beta chain was documented in a study of shared clonotypes between healthy human individuals. Findings and caveats of the study: Sequencing depth was expected to influence donor clonotype sharing.

Many counts were recorded for this clone. Its antigen is as yet unknown. Unsorted PBMC DNA sequencing spanned ten immunoSEQ deep assay plates. Produced via immunoSEQ multiplex PCR; TCRdb's table is partial and in-frame only. Of about half a million clones listed, about four fifths are singletons. The V gene end was trimmed by 3 bases and the J gene end by 1 base; junction bases not matched to a gene: 4. The CDR3 has 14 amino acids. CDR1 is SGHRS and CDR2 is YFSETQ in the germline V gene. The sequencing sample was made of PBMCs. The clonotype originates from a woman aged 40 to 55 in good health. Some clones in this sample may be carry-over from other donors' samples. The chain has TRBV5-1 and TRBJ2-7, with 7 nucleotides matching TRBD1. Here the CDR3 reads CASSWDSRSYEQYF. The CDR3 DNA is TGCGCCAGCAGCTGGGACAGCCGTTCCTACGAGCAGTACTTC. Full variable domain (outside the CDR3, taken from reference TRBV5-1 and TRBJ2-7): KAGVTQTPRYLIKTRGQQVTLSCSPISGHRSVSWYQQTPGQGLQFLFEYFSETQRNKGNFPGRFSGRQFSNSRSEMNVSTLELGDSALYLCASSWDSRSYEQYFGPGTRLTVT.